This T cell receptor beta chain originates from a study of shared clonotypes between healthy human individuals. Turning to the study itself: The people who gave samples were a couple of women and a few men aged 18 to 49. Overall study findings and caveats: A small donor pool kept down the genetic and exposure-history diversity that was represented. The sole specimen, blood, was sampled, and tissue repertoires likely differ.

Donors comprised healthy HIV-negative adults lacking recent acute infections or vaccinations. Using immunoSEQ multiplex PCR, the repertoire was profiled, and TCRdb retains in-frame clones only, with some absent. The table lists about half a million clones, around four fifths of them singletons. In the case of this clone: What it binds is unknown.

The CDR3 extends over 17 amino acids. Per the germline V gene, CDR1 is SGHVS and CDR2 is FQNEAQ. The V gene lost 0 bases and the J gene lost 5 bases, with 17 bases spanning the gap. The V call is TRBV7-8, the J call TRBJ1-5; a weak D match, TRBD1 (5 bases). The material sequenced was PBMCs. The receptor was derived from a woman aged 40 to 55 in good health. Some clones in this sample may be carry-over from other donors' samples. The CDR3 loop reads CASSLAPRGVSYQPQHF. CDR3 nucleotide sequence: TGTGCCAGCAGCTTAGCCCCAAGGGGCGTTAGTTATCAGCCCCAGCATTTT.